This TCR beta chain appears in the sequencing data of a study of Ad26.COV2.S vaccination and SARS-CoV-2 variants. Overall study context: Ad26.COV2.S, an intramuscular injection, was given once or twice 56 days apart.

The method was immunoSEQ multiplex PCR; TCRdb's version includes in-frame clones alone and lacks a portion of them. The sample contains a few hundred thousand clones, roughly 90% of which appear only once. Looked up from germline, CDR1 is SGHDT and CDR2 is YYEEEE. This CDR3 contains 13 residues. Trimming removed 5 bases from V and 7 bases from J, with 14 bases in between. A word on this clone: Its antigen remains unidentified.

General observations from the study: Post-vaccination spike-specific CD8+ and CD4+ T cell responses reportedly had substantial breadth.

The treatment denotes: some 20 received Ad26.COV2.S at low or high dose, single or two shots; a few received placebo; per-sample allocation not given. Day 63 after the first vaccine or placebo injection was the time point for sampling. Sequenced material: peripheral blood, taken in a trial of Ad26.COV2.S vaccine versus placebo. V and J are TRBV5-6 and TRBJ2-3; no reliable D call. This clonotype originated in a person between 18 and 65 years old who received the Ad26.COV2.S COVID-19 vaccine or a placebo. The CDR3 DNA reads TGTGCCAGCAGACTCCGGACGGAGAATACGCAGTATTTT. It translates to CASRLRTENTQYF. Filled out from reference TRBV5-6 and TRBJ2-3, the complete variable domain reads DAGVTQSPTHLIKTRGQQVTLRCSPKSGHDTVSWYQQALGQGPQFIFQYYEEEERQRGNFPDRFSGHQFPNYSSELNVNALLLGDSALYLCASRLRTENTQYFGPGTRLTVL.